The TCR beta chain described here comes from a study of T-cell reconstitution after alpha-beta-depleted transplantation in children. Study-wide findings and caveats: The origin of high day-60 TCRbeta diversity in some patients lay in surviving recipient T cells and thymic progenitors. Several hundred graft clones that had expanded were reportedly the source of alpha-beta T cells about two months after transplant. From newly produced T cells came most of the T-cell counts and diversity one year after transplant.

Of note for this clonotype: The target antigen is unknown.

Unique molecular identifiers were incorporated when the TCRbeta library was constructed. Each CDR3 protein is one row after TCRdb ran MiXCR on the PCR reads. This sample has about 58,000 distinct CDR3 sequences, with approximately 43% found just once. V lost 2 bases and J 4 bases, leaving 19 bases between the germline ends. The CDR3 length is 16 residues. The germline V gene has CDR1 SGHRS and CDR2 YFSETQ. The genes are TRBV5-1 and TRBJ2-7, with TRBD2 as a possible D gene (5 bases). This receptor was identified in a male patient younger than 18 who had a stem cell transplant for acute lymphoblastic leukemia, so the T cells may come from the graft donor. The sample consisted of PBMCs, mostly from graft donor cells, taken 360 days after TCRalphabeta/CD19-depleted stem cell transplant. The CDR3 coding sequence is TGCGCCAGCAGCTTTGGGCTAGCTGACGGTACATACGAGCAGTACTTC. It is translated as CASSFGLADGTYEQYF.